The source of this TCR beta chain is a study of cytomegalovirus exposure and HLA in healthy donors. The CDR3 is 13 residues long. With 2 bases removed from V and 5 bases from J, the gap between germline ends came to 9 bases. Germline CDR1 reads SGHTA; CDR2 reads FQGNSA. 60 Vbeta and 13 Jbeta primers were used in PCR. Clones were sequenced by immunoSEQ multiplex PCR, and TCRdb holds only the in-frame ones, with some missing. The sample consists of around 130,000 clones, around 77% of them appearing once. The rearrangement links TRBV7-2 to TRBJ2-5; D is unresolved. The receptor was derived from a man aged 45-65 years in good health and CMV-seronegative. What was sequenced was PBMCs. The DNA for the CDR3 is TGTGCCAGCAGCTTATTCCCGGAGGAGACCCAGTACTTC. This sequence encodes CASSLFPEETQYF.